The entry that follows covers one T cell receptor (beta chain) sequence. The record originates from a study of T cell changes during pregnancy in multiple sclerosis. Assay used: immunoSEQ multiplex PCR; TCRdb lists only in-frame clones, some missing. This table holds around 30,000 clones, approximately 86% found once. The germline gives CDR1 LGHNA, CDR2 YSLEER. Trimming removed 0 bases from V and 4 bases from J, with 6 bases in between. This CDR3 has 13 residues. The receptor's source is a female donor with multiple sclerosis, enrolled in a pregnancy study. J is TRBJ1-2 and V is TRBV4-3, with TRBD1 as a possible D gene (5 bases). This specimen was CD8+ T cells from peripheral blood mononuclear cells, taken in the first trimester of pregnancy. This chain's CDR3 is CASSQEQAYGYTF. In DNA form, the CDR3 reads TGCGCCAGCAGCCAAGAACAGGCCTATGGCTACACCTTC.